This TCR beta chain stems from a study of shared clonotypes between healthy human individuals. This clone occurred a few times. Some clones are missing from TCRdb's copy, which holds only in-frame ones; the method was immunoSEQ multiplex PCR. Among some 470,000 clones listed, 76% were seen once. The source material was PBMCs. This receptor was obtained from a middle-aged woman in good health. Some clones in this sample may be carry-over from other donors' samples.

The CDR3 nucleotides read TGTGCCAGCAGCCTCGGGCAGACAGGGATCGAGCAGTACTTC. Translating it yields CASSLGQTGIEQYF. The chain carries TRBV7-2 and TRBJ2-7; 7 positions agree with TRBD1. Germline values: CDR1 SGHTA, CDR2 FQGNSA. V lost 5 bases to trimming and J lost 6 bases; unmatched junction nucleotides: 10. This CDR3 has 14 residues.